Each of the 5 T cell receptor beta chains below was sequenced from the same sample in a study of CD8 T cells in ankylosing spondylitis. Using its own MiXCR run on the 5' RACE reads, TCRdb lists one record per CDR3 protein. The repertoire consists of about 88,000 distinct CDR3 sequences, with around 27% occurring once and the leading ten covering less than 60%. Sequenced sample: blood, either unsorted or a sorted T cell fraction (not recorded which). The receptors derive from a male donor with ankylosing spondylitis or in good health (not recorded which).

The CDR3 here is CASSRNSPEAFF. The CDR3 DNA is TGTGCCAGCAGCAGGAATAGCCCTGAAGCTTTCTTT. The chain couples TRBV7-9 to TRBJ1-1, with D unclear. Trimming cost V 5 bases and J 6 bases, with 10 bases left between them. The CDR3 totals 12 residues. Looked up from germline, CDR1 is SEHNR and CDR2 is FQNEAQ (reference sequence).

The chain recombines TRBV18 with TRBJ1-1, with D possibly being TRBD1 (6 bases). CDR1 is KGHSH, CDR2 LQKENI, per germline. The CDR3 consists of 12 residues. Trimming pared 3 bases from V and 5 bases from J, leaving 7 bases between. The CDR3 DNA reads TGTGCCAGCTCACCGGGGGCGACTGAAGCTTTCTTT. Protein sequence: CASSPGATEAFF. Drawing the rest from reference TRBV18 and TRBJ1-1, the complete variable domain is NAGVMQNPRHLVRRRGQEARLRCSPMKGHSHVYWYRQLPEEGLKFMVYLQKENIIDESGMPKERFSAEFPKEGPSILRIQQVVRGDSAAYFCASSPGATEAFFGQGTRLTVV.

This clonotype showed up just a few times. The chain has TRBV20-1 and TRBJ2-7; 11 bases are shared with TRBD2. Germline trimming cut 3 bases from V and 4 bases from J; bases unmatched to any gene: 17. Germline V gene lookup returns CDR1 DFQATT and CDR2 SNEGSKA (reference sequence). The CDR3 is 18 residues long. The CDR3 coding sequence is TGCAGTGCTAGTCTAGCGGGAGGACCTACTACCCCACCTTACGAGCAGTACTTC. The encoded protein is CSASLAGGPTTPPYEQYF.

V gene TRBV5-1 combines with J gene TRBJ1-5, with 11 positions matching TRBD1. Germline V CDR1 and CDR2: SGHRS, YFSETQ. Losses at the gene ends were 0 bases for V and 6 bases for J; bases not matched to a gene: 5. This CDR3 region has 16 residues. CDR3 sequence: CASSLGGQGGVQPQHF. DNA for the CDR3: TGCGCCAGCAGCTTGGGGGGACAGGGGGGCGTTCAGCCCCAGCATTTT.

V is TRBV7-2 and J is TRBJ2-1, with 8 nucleotides matching TRBD2. Germline CDR1 is SGHTA and CDR2 is FQGNSA. This CDR3 contains 15 residues. V lost 4 bases and J lost 2; bases outside the gene matches: 4. The CDR3 is CASSSTGLAYNEQFF. In DNA form, the CDR3 reads TGTGCCAGCAGCTCGACGGGACTAGCCTACAATGAGCAGTTCTTC.